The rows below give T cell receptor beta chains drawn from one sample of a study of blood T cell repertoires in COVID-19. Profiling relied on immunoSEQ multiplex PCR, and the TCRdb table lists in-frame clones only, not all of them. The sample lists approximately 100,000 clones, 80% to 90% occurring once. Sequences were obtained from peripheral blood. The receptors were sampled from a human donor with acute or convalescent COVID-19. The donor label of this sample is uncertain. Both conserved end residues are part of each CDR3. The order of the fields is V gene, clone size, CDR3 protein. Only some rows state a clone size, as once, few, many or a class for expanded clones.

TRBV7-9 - CASSLMAGFTPYGYTF
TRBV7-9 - CASSSQQETQYF
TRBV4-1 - CASSPYDPGTEASYEQYF
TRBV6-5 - CASMAQGRNTEAFF
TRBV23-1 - CASSQYITGGRGDEQYF
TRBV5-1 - CASRLTGTPTRGTDTQYF
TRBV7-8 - CASSLTDRDIQYF
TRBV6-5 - CASRLDREAGYTF
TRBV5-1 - CASSFKAGVETQYF
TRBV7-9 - CASRGNRDSSYEQYF
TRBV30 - CAWSHLGQGGNSPLHF
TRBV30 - CAWSTLASPGETQYF
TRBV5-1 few CASSLKARTATRTDTQYF
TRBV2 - CASSLSRGGDYGYTF
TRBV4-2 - CASSPHRDHSPLHF
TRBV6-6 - CASREGGTANYGYTF
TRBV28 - CASTLTFLQPQHF
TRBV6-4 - CASRYSGTRFAETQYF
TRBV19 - CASSSGTSGGYEQYF
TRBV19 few CASSTRWTEQETQYF
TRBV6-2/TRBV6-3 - CASSYPGGSNEQFF
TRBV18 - CASSPLSGGTGELFF
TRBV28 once CASSRDSRKWFF
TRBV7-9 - CASSTDAKQYF
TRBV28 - CASTPGQRPYEQYF
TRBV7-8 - CASSAEVNTEAFF
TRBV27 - CASSFSAPLAGGPGSDTQYF
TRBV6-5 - CASRGQGGRMGLFF
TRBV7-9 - CASSLGQLNTEAFF
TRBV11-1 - CASSRLASPYEQYF
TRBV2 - CASSEERVPGELFF
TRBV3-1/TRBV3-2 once CASSQAADRSIEYF
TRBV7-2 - CASSLQVRTAANTGELFF
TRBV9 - CASRDGAGDTSPLHF
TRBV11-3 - CASSLFHTDTQYF
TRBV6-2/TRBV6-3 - CASSYSSGDEQYF
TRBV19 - CASSRTGYGNTIYF
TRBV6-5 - CASSPTGPYEQYF
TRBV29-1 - CSVEGGQGLNTEAFF
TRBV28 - CASSDGRYGYTF
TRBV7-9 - CASSLGDGRVQETQYF
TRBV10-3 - CATGLAGENEQFF
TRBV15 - CATRGGGRETQYF
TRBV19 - CASRRGLAGGRGGELFF
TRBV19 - CASSKSGQGNYGYTF
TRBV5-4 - CASSWGTALGDLHF
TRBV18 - CASSPPGQGLLGYTF
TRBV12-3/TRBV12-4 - CASGTGMGEKLFF
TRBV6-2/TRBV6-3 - CASSGTTYNSPLHF
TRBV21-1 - CASSKGKGRVGEAFF
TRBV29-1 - CSVEGQGSSNYGYTF
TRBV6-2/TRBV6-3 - CASTPPTSAGTQYF
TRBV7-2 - CASSPGTGVGNTEAFF
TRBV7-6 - CASSQYGTQETQYF
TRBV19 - CATSGISYEQYF
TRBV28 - CASSTYRLDRAYGYTF